The 32 T cell receptor beta chains below all came from one sample that was sequenced in a study of blood T cell repertoires in COVID-19. Profiling relied on immunoSEQ multiplex PCR, and the TCRdb table lists in-frame clones only, not all of them. The profile covers some 340,000 clones, with about four fifths appearing a single time and approximately 4.7% taken by the ten largest. The specimen was PBMCs or T cells enriched from blood (not recorded which). The receptor source for this set is a woman between 50 and 59 years old who had recovered from COVID-19.

The chain is built from TRBV11-3 and TRBJ1-1, with 7 bases matching TRBD1. This CDR3 has 17 residues. From germline, CDR1 is SGHNT and CDR2 YENEEA. Trimming removed 1 base from V and 4 bases from J; junction bases left unmatched: 12. DNA of the CDR3: TGTGCCAGCAGCTTAGGTAGATCAGGGCGGACAGGCACTGAAGCTTTCTTT. Protein sequence: CASSLGRSGRTGTEAFF. Based on the CDR3 plus reference TRBV11-3 and TRBJ1-1, the full variable domain is EAGVVQSPRYKIIEKKQPVAFWCNPISGHNTLYWYLQNLGQGPELLIRYENEEAVDDSQLPKDRFSAERLKGVDSTLKIQPAELGDSAVYLCASSLGRSGRTGTEAFFGQGTRLTVV.

The J gene is TRBJ2-7, the V gene TRBV5-6; 9 bases map to TRBD1. V dropped 2 bases and J dropped 3; count of bases not matched to a gene: 9. This CDR3 comprises 16 residues. Germline CDR1 reads SGHDT; CDR2 reads YYEEEE. In DNA form, the CDR3 reads TGTGCCAGCAGCTTCCGGACAGGGGTATTGAGCTACGAGCAGTACTTC. It yields the protein CASSFRTGVLSYEQYF.

This chain links TRBV19 with TRBJ2-7; D is possibly TRBD1 (6 bases). V lost 7 bases, J lost 8 bases, and 18 bases lay in between. CDR3 size: 13 residues. Germline CDR1 reads LNHDA; CDR2 reads SQIVND (reference sequence). The CDR3 coding sequence is TGTGCCAGTAATTCTGCGGGCAGGGGACAGCAGTACTTC. The encoded protein is CASNSAGRGQQYF.

The rearrangement uses TRBV19 and TRBJ1-2; D is unclear. The CDR3 length is 14 residues. V gave up 3 bases and J gave up 4 bases, with 12 bases separating them. Germline lookup yields CDR1 LNHDA and CDR2 SQIVND (reference sequence). The CDR3 protein is CASSITAGPYGYTF. CDR3 nucleotides: TGTGCCAGTAGTATCACAGCCGGCCCCTATGGCTACACCTTC.

The rearrangement joins TRBV19 to TRBJ1-1, with a possible D match to TRBD1 (5 bases). The germline V and J ends were trimmed by 3 bases and 3 bases, with 14 bases remaining between them. The CDR3 loop spans 15 amino acids. Germline V gene data show CDR1 as LNHDA and CDR2 as SQIVND (reference sequence). The CDR3 loop is CASSMGRGADTEAFF. In DNA, the CDR3 is TGTGCCAGTAGTATGGGGCGGGGAGCGGACACTGAAGCTTTCTTT. Drawing the rest from reference TRBV19 and TRBJ1-1, the complete variable domain is DGGITQSPKYLFRKEGQNVTLSCEQNLNHDAMYWYRQDPGQGLRLIYYSQIVNDFQKGDIAEGYSVSREKKESFPLTVTSAQKNPTAFYLCASSMGRGADTEAFFGQGTRLTVV.

J is TRBJ1-1 and V is TRBV6-2 or TRBV6-3; 10 nucleotides match TRBD1. The CDR3 is made up of 15 amino acids. Germline values: CDR1 MNHEY, CDR2 SVGEGT. J lost 3 bases, V lost 2 bases, and 3 bases had no gene match. The CDR3 sequence: CASSYGQGVDTEAFF. As DNA, the CDR3 is TGTGCCAGCAGTTACGGACAGGGGGTTGACACTGAAGCTTTCTTT.

This chain uses TRBV15 with TRBJ1-5; D is ambiguous. From germline, CDR1 is LNHNV and CDR2 YYDKDF (reference sequence). V was pared by 0 bases and J by 3 bases, with 15 bases between. The CDR3 runs to 17 residues. As DNA, the CDR3 is TGTGCCACCAGCAGAGATACGACCGGAGTCCTCAATCAGCCCCAGCATTTT. Translating it yields CATSRDTTGVLNQPQHF. Variable domain in full (rest from reference TRBV15 and TRBJ1-5): DAMVIQNPRYQVTQFGKPVTLSCSQTLNHNVMYWYQQKSSQAPKLLFHYYDKDFNNEADTPDNFQSRRPNTSFCFLDIRSPGLGDTAMYLCATSRDTTGVLNQPQHFGDGTRLSIL.

This clone was detected many times. V usage is TRBV7-9 and J usage is TRBJ1-4; tentative D call: TRBD1 (5 bases). The V end lost 3 bases, the J end lost 2 bases, and 10 bases lay between the germline ends. Per germline, CDR1 SEHNR and CDR2 FQNEAQ (reference sequence). The CDR3 spans 15 residues. As DNA, the CDR3 is TGTGCCAGCAGCTTTGGGGCGAGGACTAATGAAAAACTGTTTTTT. Translation gives CASSFGARTNEKLFF.

The genes are TRBV2 and TRBJ2-3, with D tentatively TRBD1 (5 bases). Trimming stripped 7 bases from V and 4 bases from J, with 15 bases between. Per the germline V gene, CDR1 is SNHLY and CDR2 is FYNNEI. This CDR3 has 14 residues. The CDR3 here is CASNQGGRADTQYF. In nucleotides, the CDR3 is TGTGCCAGCAATCAGGGTGGAAGGGCAGATACGCAGTATTTT.

The chain couples TRBV18 to TRBJ1-1, with TRBD1 as a possible D gene (5 bases). The CDR3 contains 16 residues. Trimming pared 5 bases from V and 1 base from J, leaving 17 bases between. CDR1 and CDR2 from the germline V gene are KGHSH and LQKENI. Here the CDR3 DNA reads TGTGCCAGCTCATCAATACCACAGGCAACGAACACTGAAGCTTTCTTT. Amino acids: CASSSIPQATNTEAFF.

The chain combines TRBV18 with TRBJ1-1; TRBD1 aligns across 7 bases. Germline V CDR1 and CDR2: KGHSH, LQKENI. This CDR3 is built from 14 residues. V lost 5 bases, J lost 1 base, and 4 bases stayed unmatched. CDR3 residues: CASSAGQKNTEAFF. The CDR3 DNA sequence: TGTGCCAGCTCAGCGGGACAGAAGAACACTGAAGCTTTCTTT.

This clone was counted a single time. V and J are TRBV5-8 and TRBJ1-1, with 7 bases fitting TRBD1. J gave up 11 bases and V 4 bases, and 14 bases lay outside the gene matches. CDR3 size: 14 residues. Per the germline V gene, CDR1 is SGHTS and CDR2 is YDEGEE. The CDR3, as DNA: TGTGCCAGCAGCCCCTACCCTAAACAGGGGACCGCTTTCTTT. Amino acid sequence: CASSPYPKQGTAFF.

The J gene is TRBJ2-7, the V gene TRBV5-4; D ambiguous. The CDR3 totals 13 residues. The germline V gene encodes CDR1 SGHNT and CDR2 YYREEE (reference sequence). The V gene lost 4 bases and the J gene lost 3 bases, with 11 bases spanning the gap. The CDR3 protein is CASSRWPSYEQYF. The CDR3 coding sequence is TGTGCCAGCAGCCGCTGGCCTAGCTACGAGCAGTACTTC.

The J gene is TRBJ1-4, the V gene TRBV4-3; 10 bases line up with TRBD1. The J segment lost 8 bases and the V segment lost 5 bases, leaving 8 bases of the junction unmatched. Per the germline V gene, CDR1 is LGHNA and CDR2 is YSLEER. The CDR3 is made up of 15 amino acids. CDR3 DNA sequence: TGCGCCAGCAGCTACCTCGGACAGGGGGGGGAAAAACTGTTTTTT. Amino acid sequence: CASSYLGQGGEKLFF.

V usage is TRBV12-3 or TRBV12-4 and J usage is TRBJ2-6; TRBD2 is a possible D gene (6 bases). With 5 bases removed from V and 18 bases from J, the gap between germline ends came to 17 bases. This CDR3 has 12 residues. In nucleotides, the CDR3 is TGTGCCAGCAGTCTCGAGTTTGGGACTCCGACTTTC. This translates into CASSLEFGTPTF.

This chain links TRBV30 with TRBJ2-2, with unresolved D. The germline V gene has CDR1 GTSNPN and CDR2 SVGIG (reference sequence). The V end lost 5 bases, the J end lost 4 bases, and 17 bases lay between the germline ends. The CDR3 contains 15 residues. The DNA of the CDR3 is TGTGCCTGGGGGAACCCCGCCGGTTTCACCGGGGAGCTGTTTTTT. Its protein is CAWGNPAGFTGELFF.

This chain connects TRBV5-1 to TRBJ2-7; 8 nucleotides align to TRBD2. CDR3 size: 15 residues. Trimming took 0 bases from V and 2 from J; bases not matched to a gene: 4. Germline assignment: CDR1 SGHRS and CDR2 YFSETQ. This chain's CDR3 is CASSLVSGTPYEQYF. In DNA, the CDR3 is TGCGCCAGCAGCTTGGTTAGCGGGACTCCCTACGAGCAGTACTTC.

The chain joins TRBV7-6 to TRBJ2-7, with TRBD2 matching over 8 bases. The CDR3 length is 15 residues. The junction had 5 bases not matched to a gene; V was cut back by 1 base and J by 3 bases. CDR1 is SGHVS, CDR2 FNYEAQ, per germline. The DNA for the CDR3 is TGTGCCAGCAGCTTAGGAGTCAGCGGGGGCTACGAGCAGTACTTC. Its translation is CASSLGVSGGYEQYF.

The CDR3 protein is CASTRRVNTEAFF. The CDR3 nucleotides read TGTGCCAGTACCCGACGGGTGAACACTGAAGCTTTCTTT. The chain employs TRBV19 and TRBJ1-1; the D is unclear. Trimming removed 7 bases at V and 0 bases at J, with 9 bases between. There are 13 residues in the CDR3. The germline gives CDR1 LNHDA, CDR2 SQIVND (reference sequence).

The chain links TRBV19 to TRBJ2-3, with D possibly matching TRBD2 (5 bases). V lost 1 base to trimming and J lost 4 bases, with 15 bases between them. Germline CDR1 reads LNHDA; CDR2 reads SQIVND (reference sequence). This CDR3 is 16 amino acids long. The CDR3 DNA reads as TGTGCCAGTAGTATAGGAGGGAGCGTTGTAGCAGATACGCAGTATTTT. Protein sequence: CASSIGGSVVADTQYF. The full variable domain, rest sourced from reference TRBV19 and TRBJ2-3, is DGGITQSPKYLFRKEGQNVTLSCEQNLNHDAMYWYRQDPGQGLRLIYYSQIVNDFQKGDIAEGYSVSREKKESFPLTVTSAQKNPTAFYLCASSIGGSVVADTQYFGPGTRLTVL.

In DNA, the CDR3 is TGTGCCAGCAGAATTTTTCAGGGGAAGGGGTCCAACGTCCTGACTTTC. It codes for CASRIFQGKGSNVLTF. This chain joins TRBV2 and TRBJ2-6, with D perhaps TRBD1 (6 bases). Trimming removed 6 bases at V and 8 bases at J, with 20 bases between. The CDR3 contains 16 residues. Germline V CDR1 and CDR2: SNHLY, FYNNEI.

The rearrangement joins TRBV5-8 to TRBJ1-4; D gene uncertain. From germline, CDR1 is SGHTS and CDR2 YDEGEE. There are 15 residues in the CDR3. V gave up 4 bases and J gave up 0 bases, with 10 bases separating them. DNA of the CDR3: TGTGCCAGCAGCCCCTCCGGGGCAACTAATGAAAAACTGTTTTTT. Protein product: CASSPSGATNEKLFF.

Comments on this clone: In the same sample, other DNA sequences code for this CDR3. The rearrangement joins TRBV3-1 (or the pseudogene TRBV3-2) to TRBJ1-1, with 11 positions matching TRBD1. The CDR3 runs to 16 residues. The junction had 5 bases not matched to a gene; V was cut back by 1 base and J by 4 bases. Germline V gene sequence: CDR1 LGHDT, CDR2 YNNKEL (reference sequence). CDR3 DNA: TGTGCCAGCAGCCAAGCTCGAGGGACAGGGGGCACTGAAGCTTTCTTT. Amino acids: CASSQARGTGGTEAFF.

For the CDR3, the DNA is TGTGCCAGCAGCCTCTTGAGCTCTGGAAACACCATATATTTT. This codes for CASSLLSSGNTIYF. This chain joins TRBV3-1 (or the pseudogene TRBV3-2) and TRBJ1-3; D is ambiguous. V was cut by 4 bases and J by 0 bases, with 7 bases left in between. The CDR3 extends over 14 amino acids. Germline CDR1 reads LGHDT; CDR2 reads YNNKEL (reference sequence).

The rearrangement uses TRBV4-3 and TRBJ1-4; 8 bases are a match to TRBD1. V was pared by 1 base and J by 8 bases, with 6 bases of the junction left unmatched. Germline CDR1 LGHNA, CDR2 YSLEER. The CDR3 sequence is 15 residues long. Here the CDR3 reads CASSQGGQGAEKLFF. CDR3 sequence (DNA): TGCGCCAGCAGCCAAGGGGGGCAGGGGGCAGAAAAACTGTTTTTT.

This clone was counted only a few times. This chain connects TRBV7-9 to TRBJ1-2; 7 nucleotides match TRBD1. Germline loops: CDR1 SEHNR, CDR2 FQNEAQ (reference sequence). V shed 0 bases and J 2 bases; nucleotides not matched to a gene: 6. This CDR3 has 16 residues. CDR3 coding DNA: TGTGCCAGCAGCTTAGCTAGGGCACAGGGGAACTATGGCTACACCTTC. Its protein product is CASSLARAQGNYGYTF.

Worth noting for this clone: The identical CDR3 is also encoded by other nucleotide sequences in the sample. V usage is TRBV5-1 and J usage is TRBJ1-1; a weak D match, TRBD1 (6 bases). The V end lost 0 bases, the J end lost 0 bases, and 9 bases lay between the germline ends. From germline, CDR1 is SGHRS and CDR2 YFSETQ. The CDR3 is 15 residues long. CDR3 sequence: CASSLGTAMNTEAFF. The CDR3 nucleotides are TGCGCCAGCAGCTTGGGGACAGCGATGAACACTGAAGCTTTCTTT.

The chain is built from TRBV18 and TRBJ2-7, with D unclear. The CDR3 covers 15 residues. The germline V gene has CDR1 KGHSH and CDR2 LQKENI. Trimming took off 0 bases at V and 0 bases at J, with 9 bases between the two ends. The CDR3 coding sequence is TGTGCCAGCTCACCACCGCGGCGGTTCTCCTACGAGCAGTACTTC. This translates into CASSPPRRFSYEQYF. Looking up the rest from reference TRBV18 and TRBJ2-7 gives the full variable domain: NAGVMQNPRHLVRRRGQEARLRCSPMKGHSHVYWYRQLPEEGLKFMVYLQKENIIDESGMPKERFSAEFPKEGPSILRIQQVVRGDSAAYFCASSPPRRFSYEQYFGPGTRLTVT.

V and J are TRBV6-6 and TRBJ1-5; D not resolved. Germline V gene lookup returns CDR1 MNHNY and CDR2 SVGAGI (reference sequence). The CDR3 has 13 amino acids. V lost 5 bases and J lost 7, with 12 bases in between. Here the CDR3 DNA reads TGTGCCAGCAGTACCCTCGTGCGGCAGCCCCAGCATTTT. Translated: CASSTLVRQPQHF.

The chain uses TRBV6-5 and TRBJ1-5; possible D gene TRBD1, 6 bases. This CDR3 is 13 amino acids long. Germline CDR1 and CDR2: MNHEY and SVGAGI. V was shortened by 7 bases and J by 11 bases, with 18 bases between the two germline ends. CDR3 DNA sequence: TGTGCCAGCAAAAGGGGGGGGGCCGGGGCCCAGCATTTT. It translates to CASKRGGAGAQHF.

The chain recombines TRBV19 with TRBJ2-5; a possible D gene is TRBD2 (6 bases). V was shortened by 4 bases and J by 2 bases, with 11 bases between the two germline ends. The CDR3 consists of 14 residues. Germline CDR1 LNHDA, CDR2 SQIVND (reference sequence). This chain's CDR3 is CASSRGGVQETQYF. The CDR3 nucleotides are TGTGCCAGTAGTAGAGGCGGGGTACAAGAGACCCAGTACTTC.

V usage is TRBV29-1 and J usage is TRBJ2-2; no definite D call. V dropped 3 bases and J dropped 0 bases, with 8 bases sitting between them. Germline CDR1 and CDR2: SQVTM and ANQGSEA. This CDR3 comprises 14 residues. CDR3 DNA sequence: TGCAGCGTTGAGAGCGAACCGAACACCGGGGAGCTGTTTTTT. Protein sequence: CSVESEPNTGELFF.